The source of this T cell receptor beta chain is a study of shared clonotypes between healthy human individuals. The CDR3 runs to 15 residues. Looked up from germline, CDR1 is SGHRS and CDR2 is YFSETQ. V lost 8 bases to trimming and J lost 4 bases; unmatched junction nucleotides: 12. Repertoires were generated with immunoSEQ multiplex PCR, while TCRdb's copy carries only in-frame clones and drops some. The sample consists of fewer than 3 million clones, around 90% of them appearing once. The specimen sequenced was naive CD4+ T cells from PBMCs. The subset is: CD45RA+ positively selected. This chain uses TRBV5-1 with TRBJ2-7, with 10 bases aligning to TRBD1. The clonotype was recovered from a man aged 18 to 35 in good health. Some clones in this sample may be carry-over from other donors' samples. CDR3 sequence: CASSTGTGVLYEQYF. The CDR3 DNA is TGCGCCAGTTCGACCGGGACAGGGGTCTTATACGAGCAGTACTTC.